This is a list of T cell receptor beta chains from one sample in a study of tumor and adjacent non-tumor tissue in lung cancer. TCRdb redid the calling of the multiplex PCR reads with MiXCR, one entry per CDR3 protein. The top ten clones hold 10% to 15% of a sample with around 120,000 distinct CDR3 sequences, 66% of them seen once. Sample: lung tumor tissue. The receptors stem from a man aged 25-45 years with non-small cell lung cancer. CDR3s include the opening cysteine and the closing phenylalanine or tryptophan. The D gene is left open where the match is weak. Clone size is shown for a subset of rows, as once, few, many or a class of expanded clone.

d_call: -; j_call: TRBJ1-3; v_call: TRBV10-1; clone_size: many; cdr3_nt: TGCGCCAGCAGTGAGGGACAAGCTGGAAACACCATATATTTT; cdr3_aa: CASSEGQAGNTIYF
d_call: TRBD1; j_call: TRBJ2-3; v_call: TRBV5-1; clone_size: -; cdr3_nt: TGCGCCAGCAGCTCAGGACAGGGTGGATCGTATTTT; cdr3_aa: CASSSGQGGSYF
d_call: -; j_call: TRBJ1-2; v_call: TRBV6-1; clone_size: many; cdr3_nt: TGTGCCAGCAGTGAAGCCAACGGCTATGGCTACACCTTC; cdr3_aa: CASSEANGYGYTF
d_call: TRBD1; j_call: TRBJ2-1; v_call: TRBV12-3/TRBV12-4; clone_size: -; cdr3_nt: TGTGCCAGCAGCAAGTCCCCAGGGGGCCCCTACAATGAGCAGTTCTTC; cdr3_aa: CASSKSPGGPYNEQFF
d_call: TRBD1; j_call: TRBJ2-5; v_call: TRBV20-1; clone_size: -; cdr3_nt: TGCTGTGCCCGAGCTGACAGGGAAGTGGGCCAGGAGACCCAGTACTTC; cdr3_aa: CCARADREVGQETQYF
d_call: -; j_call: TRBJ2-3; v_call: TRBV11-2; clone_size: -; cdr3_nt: TGTGCCAGTAGCCCCTCGTGGGTCACAGATACGCAGTATTTT; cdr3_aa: CASSPSWVTDTQYF
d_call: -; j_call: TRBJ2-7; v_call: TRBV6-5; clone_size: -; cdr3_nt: TGTGCCAGCAGTGGGGCAGGGAGTTCGTACGAGCAGTACTTC; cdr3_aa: CASSGAGSSYEQYF
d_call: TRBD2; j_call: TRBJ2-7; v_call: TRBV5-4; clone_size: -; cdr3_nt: TGTGCCAGCAGCCCCCGCGGGGGCGGGAGGAGTGAGCTGTACTTC; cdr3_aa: CASSPRGGGRSELYF
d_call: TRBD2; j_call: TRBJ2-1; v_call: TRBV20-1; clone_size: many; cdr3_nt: TGCAGTGCTAATCAGTGGACTAGCGGGAGCTCCTACAATGAGCAGTTCTTC; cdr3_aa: CSANQWTSGSSYNEQFF
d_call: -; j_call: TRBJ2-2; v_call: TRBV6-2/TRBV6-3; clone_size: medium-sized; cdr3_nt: TGTGCCAGCAGTTACCGTCTAGGGGATCCGGGTACCGGGGAGCTGTTTTTT; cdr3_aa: CASSYRLGDPGTGELFF
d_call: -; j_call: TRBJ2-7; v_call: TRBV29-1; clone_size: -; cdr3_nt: TGCAGCGTTGAGGCGCCTAGGGCCCGATTACGCGAGCAGTACTTC; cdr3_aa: CSVEAPRARLREQYF
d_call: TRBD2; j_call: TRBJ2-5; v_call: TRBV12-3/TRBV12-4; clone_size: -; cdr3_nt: TGTGCCAGCACAAAAGGGACTAGAGGGAGAACCTCGGCTGAGACCCAATACTTC; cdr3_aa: CASTKGTRGRTSAETQYF
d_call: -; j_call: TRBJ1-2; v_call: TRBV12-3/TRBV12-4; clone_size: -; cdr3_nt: TGTGCCGGCAGTTTGGGGGGGTACGGCTACACCTTC; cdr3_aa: CAGSLGGYGYTF
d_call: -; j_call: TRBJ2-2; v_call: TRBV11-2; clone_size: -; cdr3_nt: TGTGCCAGCAGCCCCCTCGGACAGCCTGCGAACACCCGGGAGCTGTCTTTT; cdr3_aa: CASSPLGQPANTRELSF
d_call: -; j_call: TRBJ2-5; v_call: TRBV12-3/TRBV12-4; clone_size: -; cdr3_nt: TGTGCCAGCGACCGGGAGGAGACCCAGTACTTC; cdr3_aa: CASDREETQYF
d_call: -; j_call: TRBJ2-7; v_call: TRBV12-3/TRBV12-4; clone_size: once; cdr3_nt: TGTGCCAGCAGTCGGAGTTCCTACGAGCAGCACTTC; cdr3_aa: CASSRSSYEQHF
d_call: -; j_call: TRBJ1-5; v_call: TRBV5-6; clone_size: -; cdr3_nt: TGTGCCAGCAGCTCCTTGGGAGACAATCAGCCCCAGCACTTT; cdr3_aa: CASSSLGDNQPQHF
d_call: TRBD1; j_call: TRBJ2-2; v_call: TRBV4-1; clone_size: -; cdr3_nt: TGCGTCAGCAGCCAAGATGGCAGGGGGAACACCCGGGAGCTGTTTTTT; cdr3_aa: CVSSQDGRGNTRELFF
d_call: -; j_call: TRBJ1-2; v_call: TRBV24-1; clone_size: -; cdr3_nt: TGTGCCACCAGTGCGATAGGGCCGGATGGCTACACCTTC; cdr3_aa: CATSAIGPDGYTF
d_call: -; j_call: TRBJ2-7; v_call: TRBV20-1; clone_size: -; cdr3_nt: TGCAGTTCGGTTTCCCCGGGTGACCAGTACTTC; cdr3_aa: CSSVSPGDQYF
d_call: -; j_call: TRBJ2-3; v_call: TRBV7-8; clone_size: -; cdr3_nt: TGTGTCAGCAGTCAAATCCAGGGAGATACGCAGTATTTT; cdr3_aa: CVSSQIQGDTQYF
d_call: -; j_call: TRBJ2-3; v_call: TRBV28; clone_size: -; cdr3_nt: TGTGCCAGTAGTTTTGAAGACGGGGGAACAGATACGCAGTATTTT; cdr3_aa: CASSFEDGGTDTQYF
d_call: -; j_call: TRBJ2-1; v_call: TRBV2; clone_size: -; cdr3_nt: TGTGCCACCCTAGGGGGGTTAGCCTACAATGAGCAGTTCTTC; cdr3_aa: CATLGGLAYNEQFF
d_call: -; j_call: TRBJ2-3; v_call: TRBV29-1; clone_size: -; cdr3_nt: TGCGGCGTTTTTCAACATACGCAGTATTTT; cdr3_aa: CGVFQHTQYF
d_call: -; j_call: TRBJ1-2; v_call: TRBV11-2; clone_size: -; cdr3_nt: TGTGCCAGCAGCTTAAGTATCTATGGCTACACCTTC; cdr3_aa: CASSLSIYGYTF
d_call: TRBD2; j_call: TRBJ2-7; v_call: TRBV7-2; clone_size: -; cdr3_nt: TGTGCCAGGTGCTTACTGGGACTAGCGAGCGAGCAGTACTTC; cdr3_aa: CARCLLGLASEQYF
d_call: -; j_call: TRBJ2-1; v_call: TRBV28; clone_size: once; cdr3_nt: TGTGCCAGCAGTTCCCCTATAACGGAGAAGAGCCCCTACAATGAGCAGTTCTTC; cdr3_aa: CASSSPITEKSPYNEQFF
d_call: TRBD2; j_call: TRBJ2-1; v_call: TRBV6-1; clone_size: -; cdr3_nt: TGTGCTAGCAGTGACCTAGCGGGAGGGTACAATGAGCAGTTCTTC; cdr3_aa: CASSDLAGGYNEQFF
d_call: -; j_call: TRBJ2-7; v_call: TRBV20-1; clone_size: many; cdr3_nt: TGCAGTGCTAAGAGGCACCCTTTTCTGTACGAGCAGTACTTC; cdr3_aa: CSAKRHPFLYEQYF
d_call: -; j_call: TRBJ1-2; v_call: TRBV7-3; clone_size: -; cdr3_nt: TGTGCCAGCAGCTTATGCGGGAGGGCATTGAAGTATGGCTACACCTTC; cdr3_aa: CASSLCGRALKYGYTF
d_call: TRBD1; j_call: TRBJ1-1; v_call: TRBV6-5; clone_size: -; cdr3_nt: TGTGCCAGCAGTGGGACAGATCGTATGGGCACTAAAGCTTCCTTT; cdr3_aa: CASSGTDRMGTKASF
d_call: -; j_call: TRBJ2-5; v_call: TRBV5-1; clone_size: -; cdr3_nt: TGCGCCAGCAGATTGGGCTCTAACCAAGAGACCCAGTACTTC; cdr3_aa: CASRLGSNQETQYF
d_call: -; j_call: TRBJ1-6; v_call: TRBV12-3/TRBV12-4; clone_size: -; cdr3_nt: TGTGTCAGCAGTTTAGGGACGGGGTCTTCACCCCTCCACTTT; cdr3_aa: CVSSLGTGSSPLHF
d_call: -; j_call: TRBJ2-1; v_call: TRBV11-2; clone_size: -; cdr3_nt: TGTGCCAGCAGCACCGGTATTAGCGCTTACAATGAGCAGTTCTTC; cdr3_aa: CASSTGISAYNEQFF
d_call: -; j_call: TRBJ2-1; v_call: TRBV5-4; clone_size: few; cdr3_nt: TGTGCCAGCAGCTTGGTTGGACCCTCGAGCAATGAGCAGTTCTTC; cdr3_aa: CASSLVGPSSNEQFF
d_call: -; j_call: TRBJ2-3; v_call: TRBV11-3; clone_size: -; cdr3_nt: TGTGCCAGCAGCTTAGAGTACATAGATACGCAGTATTTT; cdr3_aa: CASSLEYIDTQYF
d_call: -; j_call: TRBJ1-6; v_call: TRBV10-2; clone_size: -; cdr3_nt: TGCGCCAGCAAGCCGACTTCCCATAATAATTCACCTCTCCACTTT; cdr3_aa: CASKPTSHNNSPLHF
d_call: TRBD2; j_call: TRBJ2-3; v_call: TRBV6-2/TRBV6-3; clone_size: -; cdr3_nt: TGTGCCAGCAATTGGACTAGCATAGATACGCAGTATTTT; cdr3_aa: CASNWTSIDTQYF
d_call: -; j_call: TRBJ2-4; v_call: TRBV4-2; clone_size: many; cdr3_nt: TGTGCCAGCAGCCGACAGGCCAAAAACATTCAGTACTTC; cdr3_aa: CASSRQAKNIQYF
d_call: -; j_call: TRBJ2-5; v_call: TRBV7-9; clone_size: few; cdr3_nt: TGTGCCAGCAGCTTCGGTCTAGGACAAGAGACCCAGTACTTC; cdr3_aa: CASSFGLGQETQYF
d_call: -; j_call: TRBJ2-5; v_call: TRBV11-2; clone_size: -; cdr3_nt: TGTGCCAGCAGCTTAAGAGGAGATAAACAGGAGACCCAGTACTTC; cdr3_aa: CASSLRGDKQETQYF
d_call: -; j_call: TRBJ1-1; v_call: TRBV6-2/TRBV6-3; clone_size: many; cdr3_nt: TGTGCCAGCAGTTACTCGATTTCAGCCTACAACACTGAAGCTTTCTTT; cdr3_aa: CASSYSISAYNTEAFF
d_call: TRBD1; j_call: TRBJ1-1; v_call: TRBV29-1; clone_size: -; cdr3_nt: TGCAGTGGAGACCAGGGGGCGTTGGGCACTGAAACTTTCTTT; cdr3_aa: CSGDQGALGTETFF
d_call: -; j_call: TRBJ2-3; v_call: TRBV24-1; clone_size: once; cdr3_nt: TGTGTCACCAGTGATTTCTCAGTTACGCAGTATTTT; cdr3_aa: CVTSDFSVTQYF
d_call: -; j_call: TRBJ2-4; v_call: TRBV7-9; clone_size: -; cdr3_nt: TGTGCCAGCAGCCTGGACAAGGGCAAAAACACTCAGTACTTC; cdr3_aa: CASSLDKGKNTQYF
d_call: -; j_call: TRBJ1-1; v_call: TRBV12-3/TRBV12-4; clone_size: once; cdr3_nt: TGTGCCAGCAGGGCCGGGAAGGCCATGAACACTGAAGCTCTCTTT; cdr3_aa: CASRAGKAMNTEALF
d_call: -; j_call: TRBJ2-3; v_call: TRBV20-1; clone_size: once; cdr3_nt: TGCAGTGCCACTAGTGGGGGGGGGCCTAACCGCATAGATACGCAGTATTTT; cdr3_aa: CSATSGGGPNRIDTQYF
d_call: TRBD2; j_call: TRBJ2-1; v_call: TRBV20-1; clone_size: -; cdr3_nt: TGCGGTGCTAGACTAGCGGACAATGAGCAGTTCTTC; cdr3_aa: CGARLADNEQFF
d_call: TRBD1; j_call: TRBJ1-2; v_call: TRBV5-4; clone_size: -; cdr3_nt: TGTGCCAGCAGCTCTAGGCCAGGGGGCGACTATGGCTACACCTTC; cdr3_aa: CASSSRPGGDYGYTF
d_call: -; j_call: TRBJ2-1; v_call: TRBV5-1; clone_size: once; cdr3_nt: TGCGCCAGCAGGTTGGCCGCGGCAGGGGATGAGCAGTTCTTC; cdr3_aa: CASRLAAAGDEQFF
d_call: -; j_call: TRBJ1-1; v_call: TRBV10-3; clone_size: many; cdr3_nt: TGTGCCATCAGTGAGTCGGTCTGGGCGGACACTGAAGCTTTCTTT; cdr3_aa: CAISESVWADTEAFF
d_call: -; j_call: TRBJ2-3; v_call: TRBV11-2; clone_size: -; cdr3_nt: TGTGCCAGCAGCTTGGGTGGGACAAGGGGCACAGTTACGCAGTATTTT; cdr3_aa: CASSLGGTRGTVTQYF
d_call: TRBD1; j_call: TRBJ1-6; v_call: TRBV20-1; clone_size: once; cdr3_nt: TGCAGTGCTCATACAACCAGGACAGGGGATAATTCAGCCCTCCACTTT; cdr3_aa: CSAHTTRTGDNSALHF
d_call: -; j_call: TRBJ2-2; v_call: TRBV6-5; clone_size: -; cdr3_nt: TGTGCCAACAGTACCCCCAACGCCGGGGAGATGTTTTTT; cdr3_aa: CANSTPNAGEMFF
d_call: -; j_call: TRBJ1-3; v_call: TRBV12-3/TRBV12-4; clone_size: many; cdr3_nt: TGTGCCAGCAGTTTAAGGGCCCCATCGGGAAACACCATATATTTT; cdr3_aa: CASSLRAPSGNTIYF
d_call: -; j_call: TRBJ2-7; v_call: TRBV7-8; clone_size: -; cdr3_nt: TGTGCTAGCAGCCTCGCCCCGGGAGAGGGGTACGAGCAGTACTTC; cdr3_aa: CASSLAPGEGYEQYF